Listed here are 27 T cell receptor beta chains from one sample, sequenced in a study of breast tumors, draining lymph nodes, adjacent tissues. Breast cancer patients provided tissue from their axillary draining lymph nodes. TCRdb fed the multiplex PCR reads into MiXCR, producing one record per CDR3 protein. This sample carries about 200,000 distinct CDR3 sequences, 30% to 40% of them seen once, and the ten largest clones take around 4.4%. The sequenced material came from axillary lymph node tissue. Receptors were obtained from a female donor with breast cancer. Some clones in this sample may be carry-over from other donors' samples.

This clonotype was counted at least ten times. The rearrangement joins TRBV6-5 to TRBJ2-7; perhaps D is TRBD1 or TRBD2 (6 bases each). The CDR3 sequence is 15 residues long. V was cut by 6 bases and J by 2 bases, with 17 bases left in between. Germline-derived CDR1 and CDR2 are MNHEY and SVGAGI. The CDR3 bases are TGTGCCAGCAGATCCCCCGGGGGCGAGGCCTACGAGCAGTACTTC. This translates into CASRSPGGEAYEQYF.

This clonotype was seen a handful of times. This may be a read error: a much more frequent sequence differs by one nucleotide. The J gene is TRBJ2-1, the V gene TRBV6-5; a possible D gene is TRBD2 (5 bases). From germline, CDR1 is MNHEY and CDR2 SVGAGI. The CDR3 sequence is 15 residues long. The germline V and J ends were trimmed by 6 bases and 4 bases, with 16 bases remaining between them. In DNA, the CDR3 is TGTGCCAGCAGCCCCACTAGAAGGGCGTACAATGAGCAGTTCTTC. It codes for CASSPTRRAYNEQFF.

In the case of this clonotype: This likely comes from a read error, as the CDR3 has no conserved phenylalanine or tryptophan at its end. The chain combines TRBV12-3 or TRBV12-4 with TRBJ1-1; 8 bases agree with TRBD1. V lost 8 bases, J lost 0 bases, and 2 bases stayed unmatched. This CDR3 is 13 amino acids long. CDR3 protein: CASGQGLNTEAFS. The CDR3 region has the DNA TGTGCCAGCGGACAGGGCCTGAACACTGAAGCTTTCTCT.

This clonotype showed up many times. The CDR3 is CASSIGTGVDEQYF. The CDR3 coding sequence is TGTGCCAGTAGTATTGGGACAGGCGTAGACGAGCAGTACTTC. The chain has TRBV19 and TRBJ2-7; 8 bases are a match to TRBD1. This CDR3 has 14 residues. CDR1 LNHDA and CDR2 SQIVND come from the germline V gene (reference sequence). The V segment lost 3 bases and the J segment 5 bases; nucleotides outside the gene matches: 6.

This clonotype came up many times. The CDR3 region has the DNA TGTGCCAGCAGCTTAGGCCTAGCGGGACAAGAGACCCAGTACTTC. The encoded protein is CASSLGLAGQETQYF. The V call is TRBV11-2, the J call TRBJ2-5; the match to TRBD2 covers 9 bases. The CDR3 is 15 amino acids. Unmatched junction bases numbered 2, after V lost 1 base and J lost 2 bases. Germline V gene data show CDR1 as SGHAT and CDR2 as FQNNGV.

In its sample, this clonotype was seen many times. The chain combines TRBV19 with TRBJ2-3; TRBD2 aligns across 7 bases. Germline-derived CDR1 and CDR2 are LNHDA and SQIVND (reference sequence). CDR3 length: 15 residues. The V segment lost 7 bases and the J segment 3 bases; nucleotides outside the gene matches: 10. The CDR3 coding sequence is TGTGCCAGTACCAGAGGGCTAGCGGAAACAGATACGCAGTATTTT. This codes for CASTRGLAETDTQYF.

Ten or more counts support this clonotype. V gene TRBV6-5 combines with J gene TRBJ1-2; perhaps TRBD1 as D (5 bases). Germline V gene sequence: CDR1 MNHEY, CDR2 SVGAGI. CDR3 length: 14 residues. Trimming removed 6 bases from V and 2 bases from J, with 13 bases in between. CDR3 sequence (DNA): TGTGCCAGCAGCGAAGGGGACCTAAACTATGGCTACACCTTC. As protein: CASSEGDLNYGYTF.

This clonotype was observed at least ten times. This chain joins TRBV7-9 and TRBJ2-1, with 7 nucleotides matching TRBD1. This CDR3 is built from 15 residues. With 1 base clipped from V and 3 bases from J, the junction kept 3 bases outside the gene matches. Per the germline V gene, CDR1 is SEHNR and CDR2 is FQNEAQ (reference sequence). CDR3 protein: CASSLGDRDYNEQFF. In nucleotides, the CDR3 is TGTGCCAGCAGCTTAGGTGACAGGGACTACAATGAGCAGTTCTTC.

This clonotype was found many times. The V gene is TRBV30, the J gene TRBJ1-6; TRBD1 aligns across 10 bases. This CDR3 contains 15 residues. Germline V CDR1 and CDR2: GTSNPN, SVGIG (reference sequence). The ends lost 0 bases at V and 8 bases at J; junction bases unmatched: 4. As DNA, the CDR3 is TGTGCCTGGAGTGTACGGGACAGGGGTTATTCACCCCTCCACTTT. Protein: CAWSVRDRGYSPLHF. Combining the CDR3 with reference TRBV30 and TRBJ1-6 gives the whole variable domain SQTIHQWPATLVQPVGSPLSLECTVEGTSNPNLYWYRQAAGRGLQLLFYSVGIGQISSEVPQNLSASRPQDRQFILSSKKLLLSDSGFYLCAWSVRDRGYSPLHFGNGTRLTVT.

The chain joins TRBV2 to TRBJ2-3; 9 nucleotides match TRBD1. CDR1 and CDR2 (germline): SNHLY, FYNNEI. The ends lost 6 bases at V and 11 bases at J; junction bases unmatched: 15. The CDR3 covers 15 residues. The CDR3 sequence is CASRKQGANPREQYF. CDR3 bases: TGTGCCAGCAGGAAACAGGGGGCGAACCCGCGGGAGCAGTATTTT.

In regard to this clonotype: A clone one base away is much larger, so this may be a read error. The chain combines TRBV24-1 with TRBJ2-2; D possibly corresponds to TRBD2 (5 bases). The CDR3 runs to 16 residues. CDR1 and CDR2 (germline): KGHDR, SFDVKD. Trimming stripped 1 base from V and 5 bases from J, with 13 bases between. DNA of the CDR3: TGTGCCACCAGTGATTTTGGTCAGAGGGCGACCGGGGAGCTGTTTTTT. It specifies CATSDFGQRATGELFF.

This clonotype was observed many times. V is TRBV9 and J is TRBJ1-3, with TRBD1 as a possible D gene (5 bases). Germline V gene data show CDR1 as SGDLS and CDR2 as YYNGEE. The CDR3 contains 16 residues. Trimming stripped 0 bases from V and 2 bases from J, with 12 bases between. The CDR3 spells CASSVAWGRPGNTIYF. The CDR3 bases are TGTGCCAGCAGCGTAGCTTGGGGCAGGCCTGGAAACACCATATATTTT.

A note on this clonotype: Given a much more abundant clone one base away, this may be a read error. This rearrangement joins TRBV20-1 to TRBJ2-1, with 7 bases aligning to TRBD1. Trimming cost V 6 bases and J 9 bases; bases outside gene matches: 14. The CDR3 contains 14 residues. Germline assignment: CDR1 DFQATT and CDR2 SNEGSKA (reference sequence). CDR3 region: CSAHKGAILTEQFF. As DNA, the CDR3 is TGCAGTGCCCACAAGGGGGCCATTCTCACTGAGCAGTTCTTC.

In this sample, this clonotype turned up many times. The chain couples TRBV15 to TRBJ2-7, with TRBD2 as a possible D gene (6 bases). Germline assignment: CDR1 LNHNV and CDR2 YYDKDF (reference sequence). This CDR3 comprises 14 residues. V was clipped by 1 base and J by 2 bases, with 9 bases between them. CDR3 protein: CATSRGGGPYEQYF. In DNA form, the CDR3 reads TGTGCCACCAGCAGAGGTGGAGGGCCCTACGAGCAGTACTTC.

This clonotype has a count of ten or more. The CDR3 DNA is TGCAGTGCTAGAGCGGGACAGGGGGCGAATGGCTACACCTTC. This encodes CSARAGQGANGYTF. V usage is TRBV20-1 and J usage is TRBJ1-2, with TRBD1 matching 12 bases. V was clipped by 1 base and J by 6 bases; unmatched bases: 3. Germline V gives CDR1 DFQATT, CDR2 SNEGSKA (reference sequence). The CDR3 is made up of 14 amino acids.

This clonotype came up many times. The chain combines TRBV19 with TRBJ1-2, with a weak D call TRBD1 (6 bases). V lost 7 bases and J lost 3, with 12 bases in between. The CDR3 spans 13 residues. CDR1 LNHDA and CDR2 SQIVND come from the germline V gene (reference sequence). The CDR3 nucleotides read TGTGCCAGTACCACACAGGGACACTATGGCTACACCTTC. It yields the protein CASTTQGHYGYTF. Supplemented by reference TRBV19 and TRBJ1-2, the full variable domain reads DGGITQSPKYLFRKEGQNVTLSCEQNLNHDAMYWYRQDPGQGLRLIYYSQIVNDFQKGDIAEGYSVSREKKESFPLTVTSAQKNPTAFYLCASTTQGHYGYTFGSGTRLTVV.

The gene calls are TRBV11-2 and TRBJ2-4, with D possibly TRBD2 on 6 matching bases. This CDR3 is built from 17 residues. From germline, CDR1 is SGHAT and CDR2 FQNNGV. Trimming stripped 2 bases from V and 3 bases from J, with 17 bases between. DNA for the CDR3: TGTGCCAGCAGCTTATTGCCGGAGGGAGAGAGCAAAAACATTCAGTACTTC. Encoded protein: CASSLLPEGESKNIQYF.

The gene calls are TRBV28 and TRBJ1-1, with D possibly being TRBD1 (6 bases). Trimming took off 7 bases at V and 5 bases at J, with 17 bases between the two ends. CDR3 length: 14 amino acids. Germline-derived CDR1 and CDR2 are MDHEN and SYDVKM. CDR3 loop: CASTESIGGTEAFF. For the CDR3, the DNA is TGTGCCAGCACCGAATCCATAGGGGGTACTGAAGCTTTCTTT.

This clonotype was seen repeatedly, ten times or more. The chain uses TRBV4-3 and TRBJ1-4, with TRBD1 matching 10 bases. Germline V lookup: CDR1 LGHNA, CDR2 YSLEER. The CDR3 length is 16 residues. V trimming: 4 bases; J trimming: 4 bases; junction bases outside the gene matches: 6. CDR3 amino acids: CASSPRGQGGNEKLFF. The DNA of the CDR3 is TGCGCCAGCAGCCCTAGAGGACAGGGGGGTAATGAAAAACTGTTTTTT.

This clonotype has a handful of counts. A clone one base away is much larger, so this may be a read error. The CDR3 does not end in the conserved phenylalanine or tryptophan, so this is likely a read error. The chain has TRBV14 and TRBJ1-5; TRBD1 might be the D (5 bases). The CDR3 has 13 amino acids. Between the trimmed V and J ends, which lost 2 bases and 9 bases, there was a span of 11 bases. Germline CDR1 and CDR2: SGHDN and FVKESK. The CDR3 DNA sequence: TGTGCCAGCAGCCAAATGATGGGACTGCCCCAGCATTCT. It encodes CASSQMMGLPQHS.

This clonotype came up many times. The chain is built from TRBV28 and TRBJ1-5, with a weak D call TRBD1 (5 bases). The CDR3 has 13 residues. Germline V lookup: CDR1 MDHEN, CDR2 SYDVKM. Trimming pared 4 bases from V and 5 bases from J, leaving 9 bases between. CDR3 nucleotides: TGTGCCAGCAGTTATGGGACCTATCAGCCCCAGCATTTT. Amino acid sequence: CASSYGTYQPQHF.

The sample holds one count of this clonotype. DNA for the CDR3: TGTGCCAGCTCTGGGGATAGGTGTGACTACACCTTC. As protein: CASSGDRCDYTF. This chain uses TRBV18 with TRBJ1-2; no clear D. CDR1 and CDR2 from the germline V gene are KGHSH and LQKENI. This CDR3 has 12 amino acids. The ends were cut back, 6 bases at V and 10 bases at J, with 15 bases in the middle.

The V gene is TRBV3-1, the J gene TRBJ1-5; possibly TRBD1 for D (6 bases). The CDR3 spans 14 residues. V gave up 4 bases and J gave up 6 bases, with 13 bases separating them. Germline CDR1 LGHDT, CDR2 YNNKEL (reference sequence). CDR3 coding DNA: TGTGCCAGCAGCCTTGACAGGTCGATTCAGCCCCAGCATTTT. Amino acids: CASSLDRSIQPQHF.

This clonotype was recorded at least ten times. The CDR3 loop is CASSPSASSGGTSADTQYF. The CDR3 DNA follows: TGCGCCAGCAGCCCCTCGGCCTCTAGCGGGGGTACAAGCGCAGATACGCAGTATTTT. The rearrangement uses TRBV5-1 and TRBJ2-3; 10 bases agree with TRBD2. V shed 4 bases and J 4 bases; nucleotides not matched to a gene: 18. This CDR3 has 19 amino acids. Per the germline V gene, CDR1 is SGHRS and CDR2 is YFSETQ.

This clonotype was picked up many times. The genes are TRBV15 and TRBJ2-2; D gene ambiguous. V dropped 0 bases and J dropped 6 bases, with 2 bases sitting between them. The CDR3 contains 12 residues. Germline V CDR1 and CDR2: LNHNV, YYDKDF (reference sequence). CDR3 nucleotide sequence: TGTGCCACCAGCAGAGACGCCGGGGAGCTGTTTTTT. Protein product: CATSRDAGELFF.

The CDR3 reads CASSRSGERGNTIYF. For the CDR3, the DNA is TGTGCCAGCAGCCGAAGCGGGGAGAGAGGAAACACCATATATTTT. V gene TRBV3-1 combines with J gene TRBJ1-3; D is unresolved. Germline V gives CDR1 LGHDT, CDR2 YNNKEL (reference sequence). The V end lost 4 bases, the J end lost 4 bases, and 14 bases lay between the germline ends. The length of the CDR3 is 15 residues.

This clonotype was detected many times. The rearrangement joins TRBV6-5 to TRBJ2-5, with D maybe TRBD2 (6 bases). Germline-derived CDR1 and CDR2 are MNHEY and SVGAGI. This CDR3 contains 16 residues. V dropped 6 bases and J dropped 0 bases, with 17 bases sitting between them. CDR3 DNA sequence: TGTGCCAGCAGGGTCGGGACTTCACCTTACCAAGAGACCCAGTACTTC. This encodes CASRVGTSPYQETQYF.